This T cell receptor (beta chain) emerged from a study of shared clonotypes between healthy human individuals (dated by TCRdb to about 2020). For the study in its entirety: The cohort included a few men and two women between 18 and 49 years of age. For each donor, CD4 naive and CD4 memory were each given three plates, CD8 naive was given two plates, and CD8 memory was given one plate. To estimate repertoire size and how much clonotypes are shared between individuals, the study performed deep sequencing of blood TCR repertoires from a few healthy adults. Different laboratories and diverse techniques were used to prepare libraries and sequence TCR repertoires, to increase sequencing depth and limit assay-specific biases. Between about 0.85 and 8.9 billion PBMCs per donor were obtained by leukapheresis.

Its CDR3 holds 15 amino acids, cysteine through phenylalanine. The sequence is cut down to CDR3 DNA, 45 bases in frame from base 1. The germline V and J ends show losses of 1 base and 0 bases respectively, and no gene match explains 0 bases of the junction. CDR1 and CDR2 were assigned from the germline V gene as KGHSH and LQKENI. As regards this clone: Its antigen is not yet known. No base quality information exists; no much larger clone differs at one position. Additional DNA sequences in this sample encode the identical CDR3.

The donors were healthy, HIV-negative adults with no recently reported acute infections or vaccinations. Every donor was a Caucasian adult living in Nashville, Tennessee, USA. CD4+ T cells were enriched through magnetic negative selection, after which naive cells were positively selected on CD45RA and the remaining negative fraction served as the memory subset. Blood was collected by leukapheresis, and PBMCs were isolated by Ficoll-Histopaque density gradient centrifugation and then cryopreserved in liquid nitrogen vapor phase. Analytical flow cytometry was used to check the purity and quantity of each magnetically sorted T cell population. Genomic DNA was isolated from every sorted fraction and measured by UV absorbance on a Nanodrop 2000c. Using the deep immunoSEQ assay, TCR CDR3 regions were amplified from genomic DNA by multiplex PCR. For each cell subset, the extracted genomic DNA was distributed evenly across all wells of several immunoSEQ 96-well plates, and each plate served as one replicate. Each replicate PCR for sorted subsets received about 180 ng genomic DNA, equal to about 30,000 T cell genomes. The purified libraries were quantified using a Qubit 3.0 fluorometer, sized with a Bioanalyzer 2100, and then quantified again using the KAPA Library Quantification kit. A separate single-read 150-cycle Illumina NextSeq 550 flow cell was used to sequence each immunoSEQ 96-well plate. The study's processing was this. Because the immunoSEQ output included only junctional sequences and no quality scores, the filtering could not be the same as the filtering used for full-length reads. To assign V/J genes and CDR3, sequences were annotated against IMGT germline references using PyIR, a Python wrapper for IgBLAST v1.9. Reads were removed for weak V/J assignments (E-value above 1e-6), missing CDR3, stop codons, out-of-frame junctions, or ambiguous translated residues. A V3J clonotype was defined by an identical inferred V gene, J gene, and CDR3 amino acid sequence. To compute the percentage overlap between repertoires, the number of shared unique clonotypes was divided by the size of the smaller repertoire. RTK rarefaction, the Chao1 estimator, and Recon v2.1 estimates of unobserved clonotypes were used to assess repertoire richness. Generation probabilities for all TCRbeta clonotypes obtained by the gDNA method from four donors were computed using OLGA. In its TCRdb copy, this immuneACCESS table keeps in-frame sequences only and misses some clones. Where compared with another copy, unresolved V genes explain less than half of these, and the others have no known cause. V and J calls and clone size are given by that table; D and trimming were obtained from the DNA. The sample table shows a few million clones, and about 92% are seen once. The top ten hold under 0.45% of the sample.

General conclusions and limits of the study: Pairwise subsampling indicated that sequencing depth was expected to affect the degree of clonotype sharing among donors. Sampling was restricted to blood, and TCR repertoires in tissues likely differ from the TCR repertoires found in blood. Higher generation probabilities were observed for clonotypes shared by all four sorted-subset donors than for non-shared clonotypes. Incomplete sequencing was indicated by rarefaction of sorted-subset datasets, despite the large sequencing depth. Because the study included a small number of donors, the genetic and exposure-history diversity represented was limited. Approximately 4.8% of naive CD4, 3.5% of naive CD8, about 2.1% of memory CD4, and about 0.4% of memory CD8 clonotypes were shared across several donors. Naive subsets generally had larger estimated clonotype richness than memory subsets did.

This clonotype was obtained from a man aged 18 to 29 in good health. Some clones in this sample may be carry-over from other donors' samples. Source material: naive CD4+ T cells from PBMCs. The cell subset or site label of this sample denotes: CD45RA+ positively selected. Recombination linked TRBV18 to TRBJ2-3; 8 middle bases align to TRBD1. The DNA is as follows: TGTGCCAGCTCACCACGACAGGGGAGCACAGATACGCAGTATTTT. It translates to CASSPRQGSTDTQYF.